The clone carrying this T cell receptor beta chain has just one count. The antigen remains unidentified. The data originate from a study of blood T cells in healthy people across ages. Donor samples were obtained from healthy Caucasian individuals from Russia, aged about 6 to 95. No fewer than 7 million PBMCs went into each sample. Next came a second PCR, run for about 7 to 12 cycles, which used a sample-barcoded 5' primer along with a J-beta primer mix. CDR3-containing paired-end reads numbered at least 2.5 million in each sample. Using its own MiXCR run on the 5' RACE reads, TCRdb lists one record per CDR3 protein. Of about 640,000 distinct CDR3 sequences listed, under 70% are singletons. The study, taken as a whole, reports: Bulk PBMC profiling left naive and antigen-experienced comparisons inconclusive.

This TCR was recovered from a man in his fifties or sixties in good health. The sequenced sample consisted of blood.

Written as DNA, the CDR3 is TGCGCCAGCAGCTTGGCCCCTGACTCTCTTTGGGGACAGTACTTC. Translated, it gives CASSLAPDSLWGQYF. This sequence joins TRBV5-1 and TRBJ2-4; D not certain. The CDR3 loop spans 15 amino acids. V shed 0 bases and J shed 13 bases, with 20 bases lying between them. Germline CDR1 and CDR2: SGHRS and YFSETQ.